One and the same sample provided the 5 T cell receptor beta chains below, sequenced in a study of shared clonotypes between healthy human individuals. In the naive CD8 group, cells lacked CD45RO and were positively selected for CCR7, so terminally differentiated effector memory CD45RA+ cells were left out. Measured with immunoSEQ multiplex PCR; TCRdb has only the in-frame clones, and not every one. The table lists roughly 1,800,000 clones, about 95% of them singletons. Material for sequencing was naive CD8+ T cells sorted from blood. The origin of the receptors is a man younger than 35 in good health.

This clone was observed once. The chain carries TRBV27 and TRBJ2-4; the match to TRBD1 covers 7 bases. The CDR3 is 15 residues long. Germline loops: CDR1 MNHEY, CDR2 SMNVEV (reference sequence). With 2 bases clipped from V and 6 bases from J, the junction kept 7 bases outside the gene matches. The CDR3 spells CASSLTGTEGNIQYF. DNA for the CDR3: TGTGCCAGCAGTTTAACCGGGACAGAGGGAAACATTCAGTACTTC.

The genes are TRBV27 and TRBJ1-3; no clear D. Germline V gene sequence: CDR1 MNHEY, CDR2 SMNVEV (reference sequence). The germline V and J ends were trimmed by 3 bases and 2 bases, with 5 bases remaining between them. CDR3 size: 13 residues. CDR3 amino acids: CASSLKTGNTIYF. CDR3 nucleotides: TGTGCCAGCAGTTTGAAAACTGGAAACACCATATATTTT.

This chain joins TRBV7-6 and TRBJ2-5; D is possibly TRBD1 (5 bases). The CDR3 covers 14 residues. Germline-derived CDR1 and CDR2 are SGHVS and FNYEAQ. Trimming removed 1 base from V and 4 bases from J, with 10 bases in between. This CDR3 reads CASSLDPGPETQYF. The CDR3 DNA reads as TGTGCCAGCAGCTTAGATCCAGGGCCAGAGACCCAGTACTTC.

The CDR3 loop reads CASSSTGGVTDTQYF. The CDR3 nucleotides read TGTGCCAGCAGTTCAACGGGAGGGGTTACAGATACGCAGTATTTT. The rearrangement joins TRBV7-3 to TRBJ2-3; 8 bases fit TRBD2. CDR3 length: 15 amino acids. With V trimmed by 6 bases and J by 3 bases, 8 bases remained unmatched. Germline V gene data show CDR1 as SGHTA and CDR2 as FQGTGA.

V usage is TRBV5-5 and J usage is TRBJ2-7, with D hard to call. Germline CDR1 reads SGHKS; CDR2 reads YYEKEE (reference sequence). The CDR3 is 13 residues long. V was cut by 2 bases and J by 3 bases, with 9 bases left in between. CDR3 sequence reads: CASSLYRHYEQYF. CDR3 nucleotides: TGTGCCAGCAGCTTATATCGCCACTACGAGCAGTACTTC. Using reference TRBV5-5 and TRBJ2-7 for the parts outside the CDR3, the full variable domain is DAGVTQSPTHLIKTRGQQVTLRCSPISGHKSVSWYQQVLGQGPQFIFQYYEKEERGRGNFPDRFSARQFPNYSSELNVNALLLGDSALYLCASSLYRHYEQYFGPGTRLTVT.